The T cell receptor beta chain described here comes from a study of beta chain features in type 1 diabetes. Notes on the study in general: Across patients, naive, central memory and Treg TCRB repertoires exhibited apparently greater similarity than was observed across healthy donors.

This clone has a handful of counts. Its specificity is not known. Expressed TCRB transcripts were sequenced after all isolated RNA was converted to cDNA. Method: immunoSEQ multiplex PCR; TCRdb's copy keeps in-frame clones and lacks some. Of over 300,000 clones in the sample, approximately 8% were seen once. There are 15 residues in the CDR3. Trimming removed 6 bases from V and 0 bases from J; junction bases left unmatched: 5. In germline, CDR1 is MNHNY, CDR2 SVGAGI (reference sequence). Sequencing was performed on central memory CD4+ T cells from blood. This chain joins TRBV6-6 and TRBJ2-3; the match to TRBD2 covers 8 bases. This TCR was sampled from a woman between 18 and 29 years old in good health. The CDR3 DNA reads as TGTGCCAGCAGCAAGACTAGCGTGAGCACAGATACGCAGTATTTT. Translating gives CASSKTSVSTDTQYF.